These 19 T cell receptor beta chains were sequenced from one sample in a study of blood T cells in healthy people across ages. Next came a second PCR, run for about 7 to 12 cycles, which used a sample-barcoded 5' primer along with a J-beta primer mix. TCRdb independently ran MiXCR on the 5' RACE reads; one entry per CDR3 protein. The repertoire includes about 1.4 million distinct CDR3 sequences, 59% of them detected once, and roughly 6.3% sits in the top ten. The sequenced sample consisted of blood. All receptors derive from a young man in good health.

There are many counts of this clonotype. This chain links TRBV6-5 with TRBJ2-5; the D is unclear. This CDR3 contains 12 residues. Germline V lookup: CDR1 MNHEY, CDR2 SVGAGI. V lost 0 bases and J lost 5, with 4 bases in between. The DNA of the CDR3 is TGTGCCAGCAGTTACTCGGCGGAGACCCAGTACTTC. It is translated as CASSYSAETQYF.

This chain connects TRBV11-2 to TRBJ2-4; D gene ambiguous. Near its end, the DNA agrees better with TRBJ2-7, so the J call may be wrong. CDR3 size: 15 residues. Germline V gene data show CDR1 as SGHAT and CDR2 as FQNNGV. The chain's CDR3 is CASSLGPYAHYEQYF. Here the CDR3 DNA reads TGTGCCAGCAGCTTGGGCCCTTACGCCCACTACGAGCAGTACTTC.

Details on this clonotype: An end of the junction differs from the germline gene, which may be a read error. V is TRBV20-1 and J is TRBJ1-6; D gene uncertain. From germline, CDR1 is DFQATT and CDR2 SNEGSKA (reference sequence). This CDR3 is 14 amino acids long. The CDR3 nucleotides read TGCAGTGCAAGCCAAAGCTCCTATAATTCATCCCTCCACTTT. Amino acids: CSASQSSYNSSLHF.

Regarding this clonotype: One junction end disagrees with the germline gene, perhaps due to a read error. The chain couples TRBV4-1 to TRBJ2-1, with 7 nucleotides matching TRBD2. The CDR3 has 16 amino acids. CDR1 MGHRA and CDR2 YSYEKL come from the germline V gene. The CDR3 sequence is CASSQVGLVPDNGQFF. Here the CDR3 DNA reads TGCGCCAGCAGCCAAGTAGGACTAGTCCCCGACAATGGGCAGTTCTTC.

The J gene is TRBJ1-6, the V gene TRBV4-1, with a tentative D call TRBD1 (5 bases). From germline, CDR1 is MGHRA and CDR2 YSYEKL. V lost 5 bases and J 1 base, leaving 12 bases between the germline ends. CDR3 length: 16 amino acids. CDR3 coding DNA: TGCGCCAGCAGCAAACAGGTTGGGTCCTATAATTCACCCCTCCACTTT. This gives the protein CASSKQVGSYNSPLHF.

The V call is TRBV20-1, the J call TRBJ1-2; TRBD1 aligns across 9 bases. The CDR3 runs 14 residues. In germline, CDR1 is DFQATT, CDR2 SNEGSKA (reference sequence). The V segment lost 0 bases and the J segment 4 bases; nucleotides outside the gene matches: 3. CDR3 DNA: TGCAGTGCTAGAGATACAGGGGGCCTCTATGGCTACACCTTC. Translating it yields CSARDTGGLYGYTF.

This clonotype was picked up one time. This chain links TRBV6-1 with TRBJ2-1; 8 bases match TRBD2. The CDR3 loop spans 13 amino acids. CDR1 is MNHNS, CDR2 SASEGT, per germline. V was pared by 9 bases and J by 6 bases, with 7 bases of the junction left unmatched. CDR3 DNA sequence: TGTGCCAGTCAAGCGGGAGAGATCAATGAGCAGTTCTTC. Its protein product is CASQAGEINEQFF.

The chain combines TRBV12-3 or TRBV12-4 with TRBJ2-7; D is ambiguous. This CDR3 has 11 residues. V shed 3 bases and J shed 7 bases, with 7 bases lying between them. The CDR3 sequence is CASSLAWEQYF. The CDR3, as DNA: TGTGCCAGCAGTTTGGCGTGGGAGCAGTACTTC.

About this clonotype itself: One junction end does not reproduce the germline sequence, and a read error may be involved. The genes are TRBV27 and TRBJ1-5; D may be TRBD1 (6 bases). Germline loops: CDR1 MNHEY, CDR2 SMNVEV (reference sequence). The CDR3 has 15 residues. The chain's CDR3 is CASSSGAGSDQPQHF. The CDR3 region has the DNA TGTGCCAGCAGTTCAGGGGCAGGTAGCGATCAGCCCCAGCATTTT.

The table lists this clonotype with a few counts. V is TRBV13 and J is TRBJ2-7, with 9 bases lining up with TRBD2. CDR1 and CDR2 (germline): PRHDT, FYEKMQ (reference sequence). The length of the CDR3 is 19 residues. V gave up 5 bases and J gave up 3 bases; unmatched junction bases: 20. The CDR3 here is CASSPPELGAGGTIYEQYF. The CDR3 DNA reads as TGTGCCAGCAGCCCTCCAGAACTGGGAGCGGGAGGCACCATCTACGAGCAGTACTTC.

This clonotype was counted between two and nine times. The genes are TRBV6-5 and TRBJ2-5; possibly TRBD1 or TRBD2 for D (6 bases each). V lost 6 bases to trimming and J lost 5 bases, with 22 bases between them. Germline V gene data show CDR1 as MNHEY and CDR2 as SVGAGI. The CDR3 sequence is 16 residues long. The CDR3 nucleotides read TGTGCCAGCAGGGGGGGCATAGCGTCGCGGGTGGAGACCCAGTACTTC. Residues: CASRGGIASRVETQYF.

The rearrangement uses TRBV20-1 and TRBJ1-2, with 9 bases lining up with TRBD1. The V gene's germline CDR1 is DFQATT and CDR2 SNEGSKA (reference sequence). There are 14 residues in the CDR3. Losses at the gene ends were 2 bases for V and 7 bases for J; bases not matched to a gene: 8. CDR3 loop: CSARRDRVSSGYTF. The CDR3 DNA follows: TGCAGTGCTAGACGGGACAGGGTATCCTCTGGCTACACCTTC.

This clonotype came up a few times. V usage is TRBV4-2 and J usage is TRBJ1-4; D might be TRBD1 (6 bases). The CDR3 has 15 amino acids. The V end was cut by 0 bases, the J end by 11 bases, with 16 bases between. CDR1 LGHNA and CDR2 YNFKEQ come from the germline V gene. CDR3 sequence: CASSQEDSEFGKLFF. The CDR3, as DNA: TGTGCCAGCAGCCAAGAGGACAGCGAGTTCGGGAAACTGTTTTTT.

This clonotype has more than one count but fewer than ten. The chain has TRBV20-1 and TRBJ2-7; 9 positions match TRBD2. The CDR3 totals 17 residues. CDR1 and CDR2 (germline): DFQATT, SNEGSKA (reference sequence). V lost 0 bases, J lost 3 bases, and 12 bases stayed unmatched. Written as DNA, the CDR3 is TGCAGTGCTAGAGATCGAGTGGGGGCTAGCGGGGACTACGAGCAGTACTTC. Its translation is CSARDRVGASGDYEQYF.

The rearrangement uses TRBV7-6 and TRBJ2-4; 7 bases are a match to TRBD2. The closer fit of TRBJ2-7 to the DNA end suggests the J call may be wrong. Germline CDR1 and CDR2: SGHVS and FNYEAQ. This CDR3 has 13 amino acids. CDR3 coding DNA: TGTGCCAGCAGCGCTAGCGGACCCTACGAGCAGTACTTC. Translating gives CASSASGPYEQYF.

The gene calls are TRBV4-1 and TRBJ2-7, with a weak D call TRBD2 (6 bases). The CDR3 spans 15 residues. Germline lookup yields CDR1 MGHRA and CDR2 YSYEKL. Trimming pared 2 bases from V and 2 bases from J, leaving 13 bases between. DNA for the CDR3: TGCGCCAGCAGCCAATCGCCGGGAGCCCCCTACGAGCAGTACTTC. As protein: CASSQSPGAPYEQYF.

For this clonotype: One end of the junction varies from germline; a read error may be responsible. The chain has TRBV14 and TRBJ2-1; D is tentatively TRBD1 or TRBD2 (6 bases each). The length of the CDR3 is 12 residues. Germline V gene sequence: CDR1 SGHDN, CDR2 FVKESK. The CDR3 region has the DNA TGTACCAGCAGCCACGGGGGCGCTGAGCAGTTCTTC. Its protein product is CTSSHGGAEQFF.

The V gene is TRBV7-6, the J gene TRBJ2-2; the D gene is possibly TRBD2 (5 bases). In germline, CDR1 is SGHVS, CDR2 FNYEAQ. Between the trimmed V and J ends, which lost 11 bases and 4 bases, there was a span of 17 bases. The CDR3 length is 14 residues. The CDR3 nucleotides read TGTGCCCTAACGGAGGCTGTGGGCACCGGGGAGCTGTTTTTT. Its translation is CALTEAVGTGELFF.

In DNA form, the CDR3 reads TGTGCCAGCCGAAGGATTCAGGGCCACGAGCAGTACTTC. Protein sequence: CASRRIQGHEQYF. This chain uses TRBV2 with TRBJ2-7; D may be TRBD1 (5 bases). The CDR3 runs 13 residues. Deletions cut 8 bases from V and 5 bases from J, with 16 bases between. In germline, CDR1 is SNHLY, CDR2 FYNNEI.